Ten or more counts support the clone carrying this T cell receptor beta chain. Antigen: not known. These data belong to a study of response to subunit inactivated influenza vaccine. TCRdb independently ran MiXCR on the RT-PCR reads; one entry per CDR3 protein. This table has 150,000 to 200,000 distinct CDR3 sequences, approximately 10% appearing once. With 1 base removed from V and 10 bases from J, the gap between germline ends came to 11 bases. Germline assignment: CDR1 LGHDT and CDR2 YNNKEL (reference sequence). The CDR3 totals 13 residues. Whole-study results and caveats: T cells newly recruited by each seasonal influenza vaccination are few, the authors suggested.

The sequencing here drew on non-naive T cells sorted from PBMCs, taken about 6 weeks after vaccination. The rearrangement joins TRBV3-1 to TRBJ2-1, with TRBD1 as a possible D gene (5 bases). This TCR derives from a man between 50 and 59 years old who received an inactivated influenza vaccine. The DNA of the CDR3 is TGTGCCAGCAGCCAAGCCGCCCAGGGAGAGCAGTTCTTC. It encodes CASSQAAQGEQFF.